This section outlines one T cell receptor beta chain sequence together with its context. Assay: immunoSEQ multiplex PCR; the TCRdb copy retains only in-frame clones and omits some. The profile shows roughly 200,000 clones, roughly 86% of them singletons. The sample is drawn from a study of blood T cell repertoires in COVID-19. About the study: T cells, B-cell-depleted T cells, or PBMCs supplied cDNA or gDNA.

Germline V gene data show CDR1 as SGHRS and CDR2 as YFSETQ. This CDR3 spans 15 amino acids. Deletions cut 3 bases from V and 7 bases from J, with 16 bases between. This chain connects TRBV5-1 to TRBJ2-2, with TRBD2 as a possible D gene (6 bases). The source material was PBMCs or T cells enriched from blood (not recorded which). The source of this sequence is a man in his forties with acute COVID-19. CDR3 protein: CASSSTTGVGGELFF. DNA for the CDR3: TGCGCCAGCAGCTCGACCACGGGAGTAGGCGGGGAGCTGTTTTTT.